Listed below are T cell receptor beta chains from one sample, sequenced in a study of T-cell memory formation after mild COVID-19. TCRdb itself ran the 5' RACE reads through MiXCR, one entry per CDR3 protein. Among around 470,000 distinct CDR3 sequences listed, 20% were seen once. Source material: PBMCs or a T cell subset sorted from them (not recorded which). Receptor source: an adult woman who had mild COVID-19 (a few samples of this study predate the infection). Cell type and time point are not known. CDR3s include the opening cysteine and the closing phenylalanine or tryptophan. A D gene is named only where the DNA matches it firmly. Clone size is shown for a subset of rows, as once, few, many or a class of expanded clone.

CDR3 DNA: TGTGCCAGCAGCGTATTTACGGGTATTGCCGATGAGCAGTTCTTC; CDR3 protein: CASSVFTGIADEQFF; clone size: .; J gene: TRBJ2-1; V gene: TRBV9; D gene: .
CDR3 DNA: TGCGCCAGCAGCCCGTTCCTAGACAGGGCTACCACAGATACGCAGTATTTT; CDR3 protein: CASSPFLDRATTDTQYF; clone size: .; J gene: TRBJ2-3; V gene: TRBV5-1; D gene: TRBD1
CDR3 DNA: TGTGCCAGCAGCTTGGGAGCGGCACCTGGAAACACCATATATTTT; CDR3 protein: CASSLGAAPGNTIYF; clone size: .; J gene: TRBJ1-3; V gene: TRBV5-5; D gene: .
CDR3 DNA: TGTGCCACCAGTGACCCCGCTAGGGACAATGAGCAGTTCTTC; CDR3 protein: CATSDPARDNEQFF; clone size: few; J gene: TRBJ2-1; V gene: TRBV24-1; D gene: .
CDR3 DNA: TGCAGTGCTAGTACAGAGGGCGGACCCGGGGAGCTGTTTTTT; CDR3 protein: CSASTEGGPGELFF; clone size: .; J gene: TRBJ2-2; V gene: TRBV20-1; D gene: .
CDR3 DNA: TGTGCCAGCAGTTCTGAAGGGGATGATGGCTACACCTTC; CDR3 protein: CASSSEGDDGYTF; clone size: few; J gene: TRBJ1-2; V gene: TRBV12-3/TRBV12-4; D gene: .
CDR3 DNA: TGTGCCATCAGTGCGACCGGGAGCACAGATACGCAGTATTTT; CDR3 protein: CAISATGSTDTQYF; clone size: .; J gene: TRBJ2-3; V gene: TRBV10-3; D gene: .
CDR3 DNA: TGTGCCAGCAGTTTAGGGACCGATGCCGGGGAGCTGTTTTTT; CDR3 protein: CASSLGTDAGELFF; clone size: .; J gene: TRBJ2-2; V gene: TRBV12-3/TRBV12-4; D gene: .
CDR3 DNA: TGCGCCAGCAGCAGGGTCTACAATGAGCAGTTCTTC; CDR3 protein: CASSRVYNEQFF; clone size: .; J gene: TRBJ2-1; V gene: TRBV4-3; D gene: .
CDR3 DNA: TGTGCCAGCAGTAAACAGGGGCTCTCCCAAGAGACCCAGTACTTC; CDR3 protein: CASSKQGLSQETQYF; clone size: .; J gene: TRBJ2-5; V gene: TRBV12-3/TRBV12-4; D gene: TRBD1
CDR3 DNA: TGTGCCAGCAGCACCCCTGAGTCCCAGCGGGGGAGCTCCTACAATGAGCAGTTCTTC; CDR3 protein: CASSTPESQRGSSYNEQFF; clone size: many; J gene: TRBJ2-1; V gene: TRBV7-8; D gene: TRBD2
CDR3 DNA: TGCGCCAGCAGCTTACGACAGGGGGCAAGTAATGAGCAGTTCTTC; CDR3 protein: CASSLRQGASNEQFF; clone size: .; J gene: TRBJ2-1; V gene: TRBV5-1; D gene: TRBD1
CDR3 DNA: TGCAGTGCAGCAGACAGTAACTATGGCTACACCTTC; CDR3 protein: CSAADSNYGYTF; clone size: many; J gene: TRBJ1-2; V gene: TRBV20-1; D gene: .
CDR3 DNA: TGTGCCACCAGTGATTTGCCCCCACAGAACACCGGGGAGCTGTTTTTT; CDR3 protein: CATSDLPPQNTGELFF; clone size: .; J gene: TRBJ2-2; V gene: TRBV24-1; D gene: .
CDR3 DNA: TGCGCCAGCAGCCAAGATGGCGGATCTAACTATGGCTACACCTTC; CDR3 protein: CASSQDGGSNYGYTF; clone size: few; J gene: TRBJ1-2; V gene: TRBV4-1; D gene: .
CDR3 DNA: TGTGCCAGCAGTGCCATGTCCTCCAAAAACATTCAGTACTTC; CDR3 protein: CASSAMSSKNIQYF; clone size: few; J gene: TRBJ2-4; V gene: TRBV2; D gene: .